These T cell receptor beta chains were read from a single sample in a study of cytomegalovirus exposure and HLA in healthy donors. Assay used: immunoSEQ multiplex PCR; TCRdb lists only in-frame clones, some missing. The sample contains 140,000 to 150,000 clones, about two thirds of which appear only once. Specimen: PBMCs. Receptor source: a man aged 35 to 55 in good health and CMV-seronegative. CDR3s include the opening cysteine and the closing phenylalanine or tryptophan. D genes are given only for firm matches. The size field is filled for only some rows; it gives once, few, many or a size class.

CASSPTGLYNEQFF	TGTGCCAGCAGTCCGACAGGGCTATACAATGAGCAGTTCTTC	TRBD1	-	TRBV2	TRBJ2-1
CASSYERGLGSYTF	TGTGCCAGCAGCTACGAGCGGGGGCTAGGGAGCTACACCTTC	-	-	TRBV5-6	TRBJ1-2
CASSGGLNQPQHF	TGTGCCAGCAGTGGAGGTCTCAATCAGCCCCAGCATTTT	-	few	TRBV2	TRBJ1-5
CASSLFSGYQPQHF	TGTGCCAGCAGTTTGTTTTCGGGGTATCAGCCCCAGCATTTT	-	-	TRBV28	TRBJ1-5
CASSIGARKSSYEQYF	TGTGCCAGTAGTATAGGCGCGAGGAAAAGCTCCTACGAGCAGTACTTC	-	-	TRBV19	TRBJ2-7
CASSFGTSGSHEQYF	TGTGCCAGCAGCTTCGGGACTAGCGGGAGCCACGAGCAGTACTTC	TRBD2	-	TRBV9	TRBJ2-7
CASSRRTTLSTDTQYF	TGCGCCAGCAGCCGACGGACAACACTTAGCACAGATACGCAGTATTTT	-	-	TRBV5-1	TRBJ2-3
CASSARDSTQPQHF	TGTGCCAGCAGCGCCCGGGACAGCACCCAGCCCCAGCATTTT	TRBD1	few	TRBV9	TRBJ1-5
CASSQRGRNTEAFF	TGCGCCAGCAGCCAAAGGGGGAGGAACACTGAAGCTTTCTTT	-	-	TRBV4-1	TRBJ1-1
CASSLWTGTYNEQFF	TGTGCCAGCAGCTTGTGGACAGGGACCTACAATGAGCAGTTCTTC	TRBD1	-	TRBV5-4	TRBJ2-1
CASSHRSGSRDEQFF	TGCGCCAGCAGCCATCGTAGCGGGAGTAGGGATGAGCAGTTCTTC	TRBD2	medium-sized	TRBV4-1	TRBJ2-1
CASSPGTKGRLETQYF	TGCGCCAGCAGCCCGGGGACTAAAGGTCGGTTAGAGACCCAGTACTTC	TRBD2	-	TRBV4-1	TRBJ2-5
CASSVATGTKSSGANVLTF	TGTGCCAGCAGCGTAGCTACTGGGACAAAAAGCTCTGGGGCCAACGTCCTGACTTTC	-	-	TRBV9	TRBJ2-6
CASSVTGYTDTQYF	TGTGCCAGCAGTGTCACAGGGTATACAGATACGCAGTATTTT	-	few	TRBV2	TRBJ2-3
CASSAGNTYEQYF	TGCGCCAGCAGTGCAGGGAACACCTACGAGCAGTACTTC	-	-	TRBV10-1	TRBJ2-7
CASSPGLAGVSTDTQYF	TGCGCCAGCAGCCCCGGACTAGCGGGGGTGAGCACAGATACGCAGTATTTT	TRBD2	-	TRBV4-1	TRBJ2-3
CASSQGPMGSGNTIYF	TGCGCCAGCAGCCAAGGACCTATGGGCTCCGGAAACACCATATATTTT	-	-	TRBV4-3	TRBJ1-3
CASSRAGVNYEQYF	TGTGCCAGCAGTCGGGCAGGGGTAAACTACGAGCAGTACTTC	-	-	TRBV25-1	TRBJ2-7
CAISVREDTEAFF	TGTGCCATCAGTGTCAGGGAAGACACTGAAGCTTTCTTT	-	-	TRBV10-3	TRBJ1-1
CASRPDRGAFYGYTF	TGTGCCAGCAGGCCGGACAGGGGCGCTTTTTATGGCTACACCTTC	TRBD1	few	TRBV7-9	TRBJ1-2
CASSYLATEQYF	TGTGCCAGCAGTTATTTAGCGACCGAGCAGTACTTC	-	-	TRBV6-6	TRBJ2-7
CASSQPQLAGGPTGELFF	TGCGCCAGCAGCCAACCACAACTAGCGGGAGGGCCCACCGGGGAGCTGTTTTTT	TRBD2	-	TRBV4-1	TRBJ2-2
CASSPGTGFIPYEQYF	TGTGCCAGCAGCCCCGGAACAGGGTTTATTCCCTACGAGCAGTACTTC	-	-	TRBV5-6	TRBJ2-7
CASSQGTGYSYNEQFF	TGCGCCAGCAGCCAAGGGACAGGATACTCCTACAATGAGCAGTTCTTC	TRBD1	-	TRBV4-3	TRBJ2-1
CASSLGRTGEGTGELFF	TGTGCCAGCAGCTTGGGGAGGACAGGGGAGGGGACCGGGGAGCTGTTTTTT	TRBD1	-	TRBV5-4	TRBJ2-2
CASSLRTETSGQETQYF	TGTGCCAGCTCACTCCGGACGGAGACTAGCGGACAAGAGACCCAGTACTTC	TRBD2	-	TRBV18	TRBJ2-5
CSARAMGQGGNEQYF	TGCAGCGCGCGAGCCATGGGACAGGGGGGGAACGAGCAGTACTTC	TRBD1	-	TRBV29-1	TRBJ2-7
CASSPEGERSYNEQFF	TGCGCCAGCAGCCCCGAGGGGGAGCGCTCCTACAATGAGCAGTTCTTC	-	-	TRBV5-1	TRBJ2-1
CAIRRTSGSEYEQYF	TGTGCCATCAGAAGAACTAGCGGGAGTGAGTACGAGCAGTACTTC	TRBD2	once	TRBV10-3	TRBJ2-7
CASRPSGGAGELFF	TGTGCCAGCAGACCTAGCGGGGGGGCCGGGGAGCTGTTTTTT	TRBD2	-	TRBV6-5	TRBJ2-2
CASSVTSGVSEQYF	TGTGCCAGCAGCGTGACTAGCGGGGTTAGCGAGCAGTACTTC	TRBD2	-	TRBV5-4	TRBJ2-7
CASRKGSGQGRTEAFF	TGTGCCAGTAGAAAGGGTTCGGGACAGGGGAGGACTGAAGCTTTCTTT	TRBD1	-	TRBV19	TRBJ1-1
CASSPIEAFF	TGTGCCAGCAGTCCCATTGAAGCTTTCTTT	-	few	TRBV2	TRBJ1-1
CASRSQGNTEAFF	TGTGCCAGCAGATCACAGGGGAACACTGAAGCTTTCTTT	-	-	TRBV6-1	TRBJ1-1
CASSLTGGTGELFF	TGCGCCAGCAGCTTGACAGGGGGCACCGGGGAGCTGTTTTTT	TRBD1	-	TRBV5-1	TRBJ2-2
CASRTSTDTQYF	TGTGCCAGCAGAACTAGCACAGATACGCAGTATTTT	-	-	TRBV6-5	TRBJ2-3
CASSLNSYYTDTQYF	TGTGCCAGCAGTTTAAACTCATACTACACAGATACGCAGTATTTT	-	few	TRBV27	TRBJ2-3
CASKGGVGGNEQFF	TGTGCCAGCAAGGGCGGGGTGGGGGGGAATGAGCAGTTCTTC	TRBD2	few	TRBV6-1	TRBJ2-1
CASSQGSGSNTIYF	TGTGCCAGCAGTCAGGGGTCGGGCTCGAACACCATATATTTT	-	once	TRBV6-6	TRBJ1-3
CASSEQGFQPQHF	TGTGCCAGCAGTGAACAGGGTTTTCAGCCCCAGCATTTT	-	-	TRBV6-1	TRBJ1-5
CAISGRVPQETQYF	TGTGCCATCAGCGGCAGGGTGCCCCAAGAGACCCAGTACTTC	-	-	TRBV10-3	TRBJ2-5
CASRGDREVIYEQYF	TGTGCCAGCAGGGGGGACAGGGAGGTAATCTACGAGCAGTACTTC	TRBD1	-	TRBV2	TRBJ2-7
CASSPQGTEGQYF	TGTGCCAGCAGCCCCCAGGGGACAGAGGGCCAGTACTTC	TRBD1	-	TRBV7-8	TRBJ2-5
CASSVKPQHF	TGTGCCAGCAGCGTTAAGCCCCAGCATTTT	-	-	TRBV9	TRBJ1-5
CASSTLTSVQETQYF	TGTGCCAGCAGCACCCTGACTAGTGTTCAAGAGACCCAGTACTTC	-	-	TRBV7-7	TRBJ2-5